Below, 8 T cell receptor beta chains from the same sample are listed, as sequenced in a study of response to subunit inactivated influenza vaccine. TCRdb reanalysed the RT-PCR reads using MiXCR and keeps one entry per CDR3 protein. The table lists a few hundred thousand distinct CDR3 sequences, approximately 23% of them singletons. The sequenced sample was PBMCs from blood, obtained less than 22 months after vaccination. These receptor sequences come from a man aged 50 to 75 who received an inactivated influenza vaccine.

V gene TRBV19 combines with J gene TRBJ1-5; weak D call: TRBD1 (5 bases). The V end was cut by 5 bases, the J end by 4 bases, with 15 bases between. CDR1 LNHDA and CDR2 SQIVND come from the germline V gene (reference sequence). The CDR3 spans 15 residues. The CDR3 sequence is CASSPIDWGNQPQHF. The CDR3 nucleotides are TGTGCCAGTAGTCCAATCGACTGGGGGAATCAGCCCCAGCATTTT.

The chain uses TRBV9 and TRBJ2-1; perhaps D is TRBD1 or TRBD2 (6 bases each). The CDR3 is made up of 15 amino acids. Deletions cut 0 bases from V and 6 bases from J, with 13 bases between. From germline, CDR1 is SGDLS and CDR2 YYNGEE. CDR3 in amino acids: CASSVGGGPPNEQFF. In DNA, the CDR3 is TGTGCCAGCAGCGTAGGTGGGGGGCCCCCCAATGAGCAGTTCTTC.

The rearrangement uses TRBV10-1 and TRBJ1-5, with D tentatively TRBD1 (6 bases). Per the germline V gene, CDR1 is WNHNN and CDR2 is SYGVQD (reference sequence). CDR3 length: 15 residues. Between the trimmed V and J ends, which lost 4 bases and 4 bases, there was a span of 14 bases. The CDR3 nucleotides are TGCGCCAGCAGTGTTGTGGACAGAGTTAATCAGCCCCAGCATTTT. Translated, it gives CASSVVDRVNQPQHF.

The rearrangement joins TRBV4-2 to TRBJ2-5; D unclear. Germline V gene data show CDR1 as LGHNA and CDR2 as YNFKEQ. The V and J ends lost 0 bases and 2 bases respectively, with 10 bases between them. CDR3 length: 15 amino acids. The CDR3 spells CASSQDMKGQETQYF. The CDR3 DNA reads as TGTGCCAGCAGCCAAGATATGAAGGGACAAGAGACCCAGTACTTC.

A few counts support this clonotype. The rearrangement uses TRBV5-1 and TRBJ1-1; TRBD1 might be the D (6 bases). Trimming pared 0 bases from V and 5 bases from J, leaving 14 bases between. Germline V lookup: CDR1 SGHRS, CDR2 YFSETQ. CDR3 length: 15 amino acids. The CDR3 protein is CASSLAARGATEAFF. In DNA form, the CDR3 reads TGCGCCAGCAGCTTGGCCGCCAGGGGTGCGACTGAAGCTTTCTTT.

The V call is TRBV30, the J call TRBJ1-2; D is perhaps TRBD1 (5 bases). The germline V gene encodes CDR1 GTSNPN and CDR2 SVGIG (reference sequence). V lost 7 bases, J lost 8 bases, and 14 bases lay in between. The CDR3 runs to 11 residues. In DNA, the CDR3 is TGTGCCTTAGCCAGGGCCGGGGGCTACACCTTC. Its protein is CALARAGGYTF.

V usage is TRBV29-1 and J usage is TRBJ2-7; the D is unclear. This CDR3 spans 11 amino acids. The germline V gene has CDR1 SQVTM and CDR2 ANQGSEA. V lost 3 bases to trimming and J lost 4 bases, with 7 bases between them. The CDR3 bases are TGCAGCGTTGACTTTGGATACGAGCAGTACTTC. Protein: CSVDFGYEQYF.

V gene TRBV6-2 or TRBV6-3 combines with J gene TRBJ2-3, with 7 bases fitting TRBD1. Germline loops: CDR1 MNHEY, CDR2 SVGEGT. The V and J ends lost 2 bases and 2 bases, in that order; junction bases with no gene match: 4. The CDR3 contains 15 residues. The CDR3 protein is CASSYGQDDTDTQYF. The CDR3 nucleotides are TGTGCCAGCAGTTACGGACAGGACGACACAGATACGCAGTATTTT.